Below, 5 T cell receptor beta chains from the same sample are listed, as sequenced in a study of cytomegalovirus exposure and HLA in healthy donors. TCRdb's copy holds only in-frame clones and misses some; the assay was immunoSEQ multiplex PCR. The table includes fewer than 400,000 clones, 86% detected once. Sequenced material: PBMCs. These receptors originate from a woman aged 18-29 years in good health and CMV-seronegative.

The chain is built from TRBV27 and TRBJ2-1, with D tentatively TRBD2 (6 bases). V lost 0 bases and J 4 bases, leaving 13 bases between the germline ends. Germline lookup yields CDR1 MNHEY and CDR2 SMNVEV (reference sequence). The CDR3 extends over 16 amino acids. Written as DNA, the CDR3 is TGTGCCAGCAGTTTATCTGGCGGAGGGGTATACAATGAGCAGTTCTTC. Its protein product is CASSLSGGGVYNEQFF.

For the CDR3, the DNA is TGTGCCAGCAGCCCTCTCGGGGGGATCAATCAGCCCCAGCATTTT. Translating gives CASSPLGGINQPQHF. This chain connects TRBV9 to TRBJ1-5; the D gene is possibly TRBD1 (5 bases). The CDR3 consists of 15 residues. Germline V gene data show CDR1 as SGDLS and CDR2 as YYNGEE. Trimming shortened V by 4 bases and J by 3 bases, and 14 bases separated the two germline ends.

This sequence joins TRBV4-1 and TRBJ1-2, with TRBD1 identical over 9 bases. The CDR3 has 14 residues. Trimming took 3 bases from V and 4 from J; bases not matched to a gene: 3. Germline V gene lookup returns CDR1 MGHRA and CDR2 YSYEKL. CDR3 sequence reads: CASSQTGGGYGYTF. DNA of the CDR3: TGCGCCAGCAGCCAGACAGGGGGGGGCTATGGCTACACCTTC.

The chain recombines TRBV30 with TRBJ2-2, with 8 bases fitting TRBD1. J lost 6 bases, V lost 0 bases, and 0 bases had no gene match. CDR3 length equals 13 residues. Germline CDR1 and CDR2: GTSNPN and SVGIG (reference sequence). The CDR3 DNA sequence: TGTGCCTGGAGTGTACAGGGGGCCGGGGAGCTGTTTTTT. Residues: CAWSVQGAGELFF.

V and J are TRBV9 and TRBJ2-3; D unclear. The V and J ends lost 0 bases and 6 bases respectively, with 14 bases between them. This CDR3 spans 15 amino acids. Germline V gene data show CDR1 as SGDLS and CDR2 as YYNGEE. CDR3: CASSVDPRPGDTQYF. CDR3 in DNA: TGTGCCAGCAGCGTAGATCCTCGCCCCGGGGATACGCAGTATTTT.